This T cell receptor (beta chain) was retrieved from a study of blood T cell repertoires in COVID-19. About the study: Spain, Italy and the United States supplied samples that represented acute and convalescent COVID-19.

The CDR3 runs to 16 residues. CDR1 KGHSH and CDR2 LQKENI come from the germline V gene. Trimming shortened V by 2 bases and J by 4 bases, and 17 bases separated the two germline ends. Original methodology: Using reference gene primer amplification, nucleated cell counts were estimated. Method: immunoSEQ multiplex PCR; TCRdb's copy keeps in-frame clones and lacks some. That table supplies the V and J calls and clone size; D and trimming were determined from the DNA. The sample lists under 250,000 clones; around 80% were seen once. The chain is built from TRBV18 and TRBJ1-2; D is possibly TRBD1 (5 bases). The sequencing sample was made of peripheral blood. The receptor was isolated from a man aged 40-50 years with acute or convalescent COVID-19. CDR3 in DNA: TGTGCCAGCTCACCAACACGACTCCAGGGAAGCTATGGCTACACCTTC. This gives the protein CASSPTRLQGSYGYTF.